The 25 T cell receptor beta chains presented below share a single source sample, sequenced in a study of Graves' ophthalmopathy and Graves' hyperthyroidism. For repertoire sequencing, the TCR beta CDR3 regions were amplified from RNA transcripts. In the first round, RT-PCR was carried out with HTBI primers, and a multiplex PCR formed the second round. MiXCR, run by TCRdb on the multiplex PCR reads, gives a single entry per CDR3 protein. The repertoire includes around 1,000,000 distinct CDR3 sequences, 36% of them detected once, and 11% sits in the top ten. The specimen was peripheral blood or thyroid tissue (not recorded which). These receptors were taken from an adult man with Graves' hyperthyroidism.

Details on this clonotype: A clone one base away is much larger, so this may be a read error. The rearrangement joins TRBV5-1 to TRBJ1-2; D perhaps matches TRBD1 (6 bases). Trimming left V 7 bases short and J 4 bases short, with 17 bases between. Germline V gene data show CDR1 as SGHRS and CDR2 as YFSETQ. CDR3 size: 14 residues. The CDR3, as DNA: TGCGCCAGCGGCGGAGAGGGGGTTGGCTATGGCTACACCTTC. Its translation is CASGGEGVGYGYTF.

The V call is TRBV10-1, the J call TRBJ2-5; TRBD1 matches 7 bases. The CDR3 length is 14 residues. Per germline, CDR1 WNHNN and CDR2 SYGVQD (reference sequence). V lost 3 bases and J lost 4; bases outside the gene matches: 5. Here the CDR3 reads CASSDPKGAETQYF. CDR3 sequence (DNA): TGCGCCAGCAGTGATCCAAAGGGGGCAGAGACCCAGTACTTC.

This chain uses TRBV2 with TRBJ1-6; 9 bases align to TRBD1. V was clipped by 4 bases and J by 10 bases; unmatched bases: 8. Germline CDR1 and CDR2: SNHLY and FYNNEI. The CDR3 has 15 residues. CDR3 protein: CASSVTDRGGSPLHF. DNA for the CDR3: TGTGCCAGCAGTGTCACGGACAGGGGCGGGTCACCCCTCCACTTT.

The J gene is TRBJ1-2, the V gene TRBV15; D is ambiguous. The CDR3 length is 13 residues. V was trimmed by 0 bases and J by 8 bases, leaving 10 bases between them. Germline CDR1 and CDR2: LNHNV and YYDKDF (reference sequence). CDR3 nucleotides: TGTGCCACCAGCAGAGATACGGCCGGGGGCTACACCTTC. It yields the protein CATSRDTAGGYTF.

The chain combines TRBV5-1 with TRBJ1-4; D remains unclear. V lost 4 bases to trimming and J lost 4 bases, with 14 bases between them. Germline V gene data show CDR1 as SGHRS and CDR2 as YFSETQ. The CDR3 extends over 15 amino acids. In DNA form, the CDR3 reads TGCGCCAGCAGCCAAGATGTGAGTTTTAATGAAAAACTGTTTTTT. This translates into CASSQDVSFNEKLFF.

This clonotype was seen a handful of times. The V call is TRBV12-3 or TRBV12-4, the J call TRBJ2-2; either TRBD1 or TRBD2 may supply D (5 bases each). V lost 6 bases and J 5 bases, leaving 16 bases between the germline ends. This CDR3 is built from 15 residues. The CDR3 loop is CASSARDGATGELFF. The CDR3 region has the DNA TGTGCCAGCAGCGCCCGGGACGGGGCTACCGGGGAGCTGTTTTTT.

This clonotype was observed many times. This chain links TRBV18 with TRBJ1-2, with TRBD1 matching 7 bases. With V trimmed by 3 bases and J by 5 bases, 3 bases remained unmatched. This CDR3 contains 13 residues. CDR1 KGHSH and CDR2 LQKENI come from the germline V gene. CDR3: CASSPAQGYGYTF. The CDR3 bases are TGTGCCAGCTCACCGGCACAGGGGTATGGCTACACCTTC.

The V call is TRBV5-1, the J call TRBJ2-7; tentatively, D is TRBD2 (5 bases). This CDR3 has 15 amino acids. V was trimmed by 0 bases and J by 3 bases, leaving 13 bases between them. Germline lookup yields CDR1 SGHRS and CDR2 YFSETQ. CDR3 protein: CASSLGSTGFYEQYF. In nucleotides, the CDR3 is TGCGCCAGCAGCTTGGGGTCCACGGGGTTCTACGAGCAGTACTTC.

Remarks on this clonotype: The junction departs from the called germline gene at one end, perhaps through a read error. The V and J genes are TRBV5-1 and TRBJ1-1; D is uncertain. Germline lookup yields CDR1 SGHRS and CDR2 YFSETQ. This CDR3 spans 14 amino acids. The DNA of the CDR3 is TGTGCCAGCAGCTTCCTGGCTCTCGAGACTGAAGCTTTCTTT. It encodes CASSFLALETEAFF.

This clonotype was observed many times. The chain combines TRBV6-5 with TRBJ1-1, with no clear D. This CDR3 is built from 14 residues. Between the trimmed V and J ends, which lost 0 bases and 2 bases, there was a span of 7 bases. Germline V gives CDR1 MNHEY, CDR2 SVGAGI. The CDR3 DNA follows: TGTGCCAGCAGTTACTCGGAGGGTAACACTGAAGCTTTCTTT. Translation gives CASSYSEGNTEAFF.

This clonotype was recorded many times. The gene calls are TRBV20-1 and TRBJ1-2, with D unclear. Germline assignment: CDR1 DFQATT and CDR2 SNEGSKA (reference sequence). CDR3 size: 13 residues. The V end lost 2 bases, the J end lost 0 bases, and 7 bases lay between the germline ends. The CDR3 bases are TGCAGTGCTAGAACAAGAACTAACTATGGCTACACCTTC. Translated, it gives CSARTRTNYGYTF.

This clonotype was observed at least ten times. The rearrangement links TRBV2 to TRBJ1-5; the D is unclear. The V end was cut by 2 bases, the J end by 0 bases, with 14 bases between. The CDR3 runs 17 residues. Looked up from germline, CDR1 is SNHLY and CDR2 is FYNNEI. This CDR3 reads CASSEYLYRDSNQPQHF. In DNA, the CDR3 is TGTGCCAGCAGTGAATATCTTTATAGAGATAGCAATCAGCCCCAGCATTTT.

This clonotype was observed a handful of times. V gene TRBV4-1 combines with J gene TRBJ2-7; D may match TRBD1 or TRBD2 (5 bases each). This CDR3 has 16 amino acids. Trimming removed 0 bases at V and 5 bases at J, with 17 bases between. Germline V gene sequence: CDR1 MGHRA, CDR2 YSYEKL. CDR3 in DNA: TGCGCCAGCAGCCAAGATGTAGCGCAGGGTTGGAACGAGCAGTACTTC. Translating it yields CASSQDVAQGWNEQYF.

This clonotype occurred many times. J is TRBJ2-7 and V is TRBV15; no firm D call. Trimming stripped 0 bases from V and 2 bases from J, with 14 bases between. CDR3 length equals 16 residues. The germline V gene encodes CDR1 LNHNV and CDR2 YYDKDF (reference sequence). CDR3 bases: TGTGCCACCAGCAGAGATTCCTTGACTGAGACCTACGAGCAGTACTTC. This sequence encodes CATSRDSLTETYEQYF.

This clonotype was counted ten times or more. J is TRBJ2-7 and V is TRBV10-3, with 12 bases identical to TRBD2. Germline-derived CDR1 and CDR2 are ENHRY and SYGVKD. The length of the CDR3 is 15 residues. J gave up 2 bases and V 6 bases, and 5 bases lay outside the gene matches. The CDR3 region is CAIRGRLAGAYEQYF. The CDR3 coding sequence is TGTGCCATCAGGGGAAGACTAGCGGGGGCCTACGAGCAGTACTTC.

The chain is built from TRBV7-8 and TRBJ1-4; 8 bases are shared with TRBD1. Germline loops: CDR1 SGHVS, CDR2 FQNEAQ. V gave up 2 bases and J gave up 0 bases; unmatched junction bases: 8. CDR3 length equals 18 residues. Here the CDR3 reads CASSLPGGLRATNEKLFF. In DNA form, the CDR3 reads TGTGCCAGCAGCTTACCAGGGGGCCTACGGGCAACTAATGAAAAACTGTTTTTT.

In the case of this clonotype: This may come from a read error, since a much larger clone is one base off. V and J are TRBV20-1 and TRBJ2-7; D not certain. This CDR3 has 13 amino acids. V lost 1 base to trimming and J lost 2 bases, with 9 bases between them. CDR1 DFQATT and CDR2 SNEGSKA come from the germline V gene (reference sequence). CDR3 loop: CSARGQSPYEQYF. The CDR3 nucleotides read TGCAGTGCTAGAGGTCAGTCCCCCTACGAGCAGTACTTC.

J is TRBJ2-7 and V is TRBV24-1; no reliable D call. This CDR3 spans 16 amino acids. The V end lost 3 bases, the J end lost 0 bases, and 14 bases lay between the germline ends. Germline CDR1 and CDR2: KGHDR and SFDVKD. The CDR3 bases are TGTGCCACCAGTGATGGCCGGAAGGGCCTCTCCTACGAGCAGTACTTC. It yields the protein CATSDGRKGLSYEQYF.

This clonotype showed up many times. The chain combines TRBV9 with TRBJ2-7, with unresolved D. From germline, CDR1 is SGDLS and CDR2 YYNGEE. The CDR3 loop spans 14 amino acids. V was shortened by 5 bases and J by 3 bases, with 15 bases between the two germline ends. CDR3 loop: CASSQTGLYYEQYF. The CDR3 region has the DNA TGTGCCAGCAGTCAGACTGGCTTATACTACGAGCAGTACTTC. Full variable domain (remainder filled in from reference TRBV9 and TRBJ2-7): DSGVTQTPKHLITATGQRVTLRCSPRSGDLSVYWYQQSLDQGLQFLIQYYNGEERAKGNILERFSAQQFPDLHSELNLSSLELGDSALYFCASSQTGLYYEQYFGPGTRLTVT.

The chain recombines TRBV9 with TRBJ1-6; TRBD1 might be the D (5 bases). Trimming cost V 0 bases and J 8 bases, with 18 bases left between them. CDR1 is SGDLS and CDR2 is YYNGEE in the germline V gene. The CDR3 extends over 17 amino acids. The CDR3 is CASSVGGMGQGYSPLHF. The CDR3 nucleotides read TGTGCCAGCAGCGTAGGCGGTATGGGGCAGGGCTATTCACCCCTCCACTTT. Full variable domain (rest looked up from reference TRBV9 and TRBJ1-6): DSGVTQTPKHLITATGQRVTLRCSPRSGDLSVYWYQQSLDQGLQFLIQYYNGEERAKGNILERFSAQQFPDLHSELNLSSLELGDSALYFCASSVGGMGQGYSPLHFGNGTRLTVT.

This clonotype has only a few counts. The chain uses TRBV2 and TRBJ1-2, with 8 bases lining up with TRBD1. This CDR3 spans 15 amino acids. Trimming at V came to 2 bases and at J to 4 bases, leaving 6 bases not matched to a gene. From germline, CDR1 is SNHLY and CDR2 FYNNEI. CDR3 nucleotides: TGTGCCAGCAGTGAACCGGGACAGGCGATCTATGGCTACACCTTC. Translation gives CASSEPGQAIYGYTF.

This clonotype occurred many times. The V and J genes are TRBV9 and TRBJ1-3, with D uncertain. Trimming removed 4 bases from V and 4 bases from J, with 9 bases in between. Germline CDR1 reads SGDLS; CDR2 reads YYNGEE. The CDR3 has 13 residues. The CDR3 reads CASSPGRGNTIYF. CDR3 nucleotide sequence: TGTGCCAGCAGCCCCGGCCGGGGAAACACCATATATTTT.

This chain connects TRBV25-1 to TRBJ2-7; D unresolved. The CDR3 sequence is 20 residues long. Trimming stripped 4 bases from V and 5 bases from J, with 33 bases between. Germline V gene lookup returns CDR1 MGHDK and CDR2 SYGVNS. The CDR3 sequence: CASSADALHCKSWACDEQYF. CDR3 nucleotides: TGTGCCAGCAGTGCGGACGCCTTGCACTGCAAGTCGTGGGCCTGCGACGAGCAGTACTTC.

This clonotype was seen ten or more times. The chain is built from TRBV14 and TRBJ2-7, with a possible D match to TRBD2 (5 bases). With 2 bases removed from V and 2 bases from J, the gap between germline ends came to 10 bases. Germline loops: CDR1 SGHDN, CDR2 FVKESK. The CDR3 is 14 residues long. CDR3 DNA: TGTGCCAGCAGCCAAAAGCGGAACACCTACGAGCAGTACTTC. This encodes CASSQKRNTYEQYF.

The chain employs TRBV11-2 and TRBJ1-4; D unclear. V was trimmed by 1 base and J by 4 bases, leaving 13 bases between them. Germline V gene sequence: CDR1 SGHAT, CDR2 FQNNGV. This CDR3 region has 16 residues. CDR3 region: CASSLGLGRDNEKLFF. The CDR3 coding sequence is TGTGCCAGCAGCTTAGGTCTGGGTCGTGATAATGAAAAACTGTTTTTT.